The rows below give T cell receptor beta chains drawn from one sample of a study of blood T cell repertoires in COVID-19. The data were produced by immunoSEQ multiplex PCR, yet TCRdb's version contains in-frame clones alone and is incomplete. The data hold a few hundred thousand clones, with around nine tenths observed a single time. Input material: peripheral blood. The source of these receptors is a man aged 30 to 39 with acute or convalescent COVID-19. CDR3s include the opening cysteine and the closing phenylalanine or tryptophan. Clone size is shown for a subset of rows, as once, few, many or a class of expanded clone.

TRBJ2-6 NA TRBV7-6 CASSPFAGSALQANVLTF
TRBJ1-4 once TRBV28 CASRIRTGTGVEKLFF
TRBJ1-5 few TRBV19 CASTPGWGGNQPQHF
TRBJ2-5 NA TRBV27 CASTSGQLTETQYF
TRBJ1-2 NA TRBV4-1 CASSQDKRLTGQGNYTF
TRBJ2-5 NA TRBV11-3 CASSARLAGEPQYF
TRBJ1-1 NA TRBV11-3 CASSPRFRDPEAFF
TRBJ1-5 NA TRBV30 CAWSKGSNQPQHF
TRBJ1-2 once TRBV6-5 CASSPAPGWDYGYTF
TRBJ2-7 few TRBV28 CASSAQGSYEQYF
TRBJ2-2 NA TRBV2 CASDKGQGTGELFF
TRBJ2-1 NA TRBV5-6 CASRSDRGLYNEQFF
TRBJ1-5 NA TRBV5-8 CASSLSGAINQPQHF
TRBJ2-7 NA TRBV10-3 CATGLATEQYF
TRBJ1-6 few TRBV30 CAWSDRGRGGPLHF
TRBJ2-7 NA TRBV18 CASSLVLQPHDDGEQYF
TRBJ2-1 NA TRBV7-2 CASSWGLTGEQFF
TRBJ2-7 NA TRBV6-5 CASRFYGQGAYEQYF
TRBJ2-7 NA TRBV2 CASKVAEQRPYEQYF
TRBJ2-7 once TRBV30 CAWRREVTYEQYF
TRBJ1-5 NA TRBV18 CASSRYGTGDQPQHF
TRBJ1-2 NA TRBV28 CASSGSDGRATYGYTF
TRBJ1-2 NA TRBV2 CASRGTGMGYGYTF
TRBJ1-1 NA TRBV29-1 CSTGQTNTEAFF
TRBJ2-3 NA TRBV6-5 CASRPGQQRTDTQYF
TRBJ1-2 NA TRBV28 CASSLGRLYGYTF
TRBJ2-2 NA TRBV7-4 CASSFICGTFTGELFF
TRBJ1-4 once TRBV20-1 CSGQHGEKLFF
TRBJ1-1 NA TRBV19 CATYLGTGVSTEAFF
TRBJ2-7 NA TRBV6-4 CASRLTGVRYEQYF
TRBJ2-3 NA TRBV6-5 CASSMTSGGTDTQYF
TRBJ1-6 NA TRBV5-1 CASSRQGQGDSPLHF
TRBJ1-1 NA TRBV6-5 CASILNRGNTEAFF
TRBJ2-7 NA TRBV5-4 CASSSSGYEQYF
TRBJ1-3 NA TRBV3-1/TRBV3-2 CASSQGGGSGNTIYF
TRBJ1-1 NA TRBV12-3/TRBV12-4 CASSLWSSKAFF
TRBJ1-5 NA TRBV28 CASSFLDRGTQPQHF
TRBJ1-1 NA TRBV30 CAWRAMRTPGGTEAFF
TRBJ2-1 NA TRBV29-1 CSVRRDRVSDEQFF
TRBJ2-1 NA TRBV18 CASSPQTGFNEQFF
TRBJ2-5 NA TRBV15 CATSTMTGKETQYF
TRBJ1-1 NA TRBV29-1 CSVQESSGKAFF
TRBJ2-2 NA TRBV6-5 CASSNYRQGPSGELFF
TRBJ1-5 NA TRBV4-1 CASSQEPRSQPQHF
TRBJ2-7 NA TRBV27 CASSLGRNYEQYF
TRBJ2-1 NA TRBV2 CASMWTSGYNEQFF
TRBJ1-6 NA TRBV18 CASSRQGAQSPLHF
TRBJ2-3 NA TRBV11-3 CASSLNPQVADTQYF